This TCR beta chain emerged from a study of cytomegalovirus exposure and HLA in healthy donors. Measured with immunoSEQ multiplex PCR; TCRdb has only the in-frame clones, and not every one. Of over 85,000 clones listed, 90% to 95% are singletons. Trimming took off 0 bases at V and 7 bases at J, with 14 bases between the two ends. CDR1 is SGDLS and CDR2 is YYNGEE in the germline V gene. CDR3 length equals 15 residues. V is TRBV9 and J is TRBJ1-3; no clear D gene. Sequencing was carried out using PBMCs. The source is a woman aged 30 to 39 in good health and CMV-seropositive. For the CDR3, the DNA is TGTGCCAGCAGCGTAGGTGTGGGAGCTCAGAACACCATATATTTT. It encodes CASSVGVGAQNTIYF.